One and the same sample provided the 10 T cell receptor beta chains below, sequenced in a study of tumor and adjacent non-tumor tissue in lung cancer. A modified ARM-PCR protocol with three rounds of nested PCR amplified TCRbeta. Via MiXCR, TCRdb re-called the multiplex PCR reads, giving one row per CDR3 protein. The sample holds some 120,000 distinct CDR3 sequences, 66% seen once. The template was RNA from unsorted bulk tissue. The sample comprised lung tumor tissue. These receptors originate from a man aged 30 to 45 with non-small cell lung cancer.

This chain connects TRBV7-9 to TRBJ2-7; possible D gene TRBD1, 6 bases. Germline CDR1 reads SEHNR; CDR2 reads FQNEAQ (reference sequence). The CDR3 contains 15 residues. Trimming left V 5 bases short and J 5 bases short, with 19 bases between. The CDR3 sequence is CASSAYRAGHHEQYF. In DNA form, the CDR3 reads TGTGCCAGCAGCGCGTACAGGGCTGGCCACCACGAGCAGTACTTC.

This clonotype was counted many times. This chain connects TRBV20-1 to TRBJ2-7, with 8 positions matching TRBD2. Looked up from germline, CDR1 is DFQATT and CDR2 is SNEGSKA (reference sequence). The CDR3 is 16 residues long. V dropped 2 bases and J dropped 0; count of bases not matched to a gene: 9. CDR3 sequence: CSARPRTSGNSYEQYF. CDR3 DNA: TGCAGTGCTAGACCTAGAACTAGCGGTAACTCCTACGAGCAGTACTTC.

Details on this clonotype: A read error is possible here, since a much larger clone lies one base away. This chain uses TRBV6-6 with TRBJ1-4; 7 nucleotides line up with TRBD1. The CDR3 runs to 15 residues. Germline V gene sequence: CDR1 MNHNY, CDR2 SVGAGI (reference sequence). J was trimmed by 7 bases and V by 2 bases; bases with no gene match: 7. The CDR3 loop is CASSYPGTVIEKLFF. The CDR3 nucleotides are TGTGCCAGCAGTTACCCCGGGACAGTCATTGAAAAACTGTTTTTT.

The rearrangement uses TRBV12-3 or TRBV12-4 and TRBJ2-5; the D gene could be TRBD1 or TRBD2 (6 bases each). The CDR3 extends over 14 amino acids. V was trimmed by 8 bases and J by 5 bases, leaving 18 bases between them. CDR3 sequence: CASWGPGGGETQYF. The CDR3 nucleotides read TGTGCCAGCTGGGGGCCCGGGGGCGGGGAGACCCAGTACTTC.

This clonotype was detected many times. The chain links TRBV29-1 to TRBJ1-1; D may be TRBD1 (5 bases). This CDR3 region has 13 residues. V was clipped by 4 bases and J by 6 bases, with 15 bases between them. Germline V gene lookup returns CDR1 SQVTM and CDR2 ANQGSEA. For the CDR3, the DNA is TGCAGCGTTGTACACGGACAAGGCTCTGAAGCTTTCTTT. This sequence encodes CSVVHGQGSEAFF.

Points on this clonotype: It may be a read error: a sequence one base away is much more abundant. The CDR3 sequence: CASIRTEATEAFF. CDR3 coding DNA: TGTGCCAGCATTAGGACAGAGGCCACTGAAGCTTTCTTT. This chain links TRBV6-1 with TRBJ1-1; D is possibly TRBD1 (6 bases). Germline V lookup: CDR1 MNHNS, CDR2 SASEGT. The CDR3 is made up of 13 amino acids. Trimming removed 7 bases at V and 4 bases at J, with 13 bases between.

A word on this clonotype: A much more abundant neighbour one base away suggests this may be a read error. This rearrangement joins TRBV6-6 to TRBJ1-2; D unresolved. The CDR3 runs to 11 residues. V was cut by 7 bases and J by 9 bases, with 12 bases left in between. Germline CDR1 and CDR2: MNHNY and SVGAGI (reference sequence). Here the CDR3 reads CASKADYSYTF. The CDR3 DNA reads TGTGCCAGCAAGGCTGATTATAGCTACACCTTC.

On this clonotype: A read error is possible here, since a much larger clone lies one base away. The chain recombines TRBV4-1 with TRBJ2-7, with a possible D match to TRBD1 (5 bases). Germline CDR1 reads MGHRA; CDR2 reads YSYEKL. The ends were cut back, 0 bases at V and 2 bases at J, with 20 bases in the middle. The CDR3 spans 18 residues. As DNA, the CDR3 is TGCGCCAGCAGCCAAGATTCAAATTCAGGGTCCCCTCCCTACGAGCAGTACTTC. Protein product: CASSQDSNSGSPPYEQYF.

A word on this clonotype: With a much larger clone just one base away, this may be a read error. The V and J genes are TRBV6-2 or TRBV6-3 and TRBJ2-5; no clear D. CDR1 and CDR2 from the germline V gene are MNHEY and SVGEGT. This CDR3 has 12 amino acids. In DNA form, the CDR3 reads TGTACCAGCAGTGAAAAGCTGGAGACCCAGTACTTC. Translating gives CTSSEKLETQYF.

This clonotype was observed many times. V and J are TRBV6-2 or TRBV6-3 and TRBJ2-1, with 10 bases matching TRBD2. The J segment lost 4 bases and the V segment lost 4 bases, leaving 4 bases of the junction unmatched. Germline lookup yields CDR1 MNHEY and CDR2 SVGEGT. The CDR3 totals 15 residues. CDR3 sequence (DNA): TGTGCCAGCAGTTTAGCGGGGGGCCTTTACAATGAGCAGTTCTTC. Protein product: CASSLAGGLYNEQFF.